The rows below give T cell receptor beta chains drawn from one sample of a study of blood T cell repertoires in COVID-19. Assay: immunoSEQ multiplex PCR; the TCRdb copy retains only in-frame clones and omits some. The sample carries about 22,000 clones, over 60% recorded once. Sequenced input: peripheral blood. These receptor sequences come from a man between 60 and 75 years old with active COVID-19. The CDR3 runs from the conserved cysteine through the conserved F or W. D genes are given only for firm matches. Rows may omit the clone size; those that give it use once, few, many or a size class.

V gene: TRBV6-5
clone size: once
D gene: -
J gene: TRBJ1-1
CDR3 protein: CASSYDRGTEAFF
CDR3 DNA: TGTGCCAGCAGTTACGACAGAGGAACTGAAGCTTTCTTT

V gene: TRBV27
clone size: -
D gene: -
J gene: TRBJ1-6
CDR3 protein: CASRPVPRGSPLHF
CDR3 DNA: TGTGCCAGCAGACCCGTTCCTAGAGGTTCACCCCTCCACTTT

V gene: TRBV11-2
clone size: -
D gene: -
J gene: TRBJ2-1
CDR3 protein: CASSPSGSYNEQFF
CDR3 DNA: TGTGCCAGCAGCCCCTCGGGCTCCTACAATGAGCAGTTCTTC

V gene: TRBV7-9
clone size: -
D gene: -
J gene: TRBJ2-1
CDR3 protein: CASSHPLALDNEQFF
CDR3 DNA: TGTGCCAGCAGCCACCCTCTAGCTCTCGACAATGAGCAGTTCTTC

V gene: TRBV9
clone size: -
D gene: TRBD2
J gene: TRBJ2-1
CDR3 protein: CASSVELTSVGNEQFF
CDR3 DNA: TGTGCCAGCAGCGTAGAGTTGACTAGCGTTGGCAATGAGCAGTTCTTC

V gene: TRBV6-2/TRBV6-3
clone size: -
D gene: -
J gene: TRBJ1-5
CDR3 protein: CASSYLQGWVQPQHF
CDR3 DNA: TGTGCCAGCAGTTACTTGCAGGGTTGGGTTCAGCCCCAGCATTTT

V gene: TRBV5-1
clone size: -
D gene: TRBD2
J gene: TRBJ2-5
CDR3 protein: CASTTGRVQETQYF
CDR3 DNA: TGCGCCAGCACGACCGGGAGGGTACAAGAGACCCAGTACTTC

V gene: TRBV11-3
clone size: -
D gene: TRBD2
J gene: TRBJ2-1
CDR3 protein: CASSPRTSGYNEQFF
CDR3 DNA: TGTGCCAGCAGCCCCCGGACTAGCGGGTACAATGAGCAGTTCTTC

V gene: TRBV7-2
clone size: once
D gene: TRBD2
J gene: TRBJ2-3
CDR3 protein: CASSTTSGADTQYF
CDR3 DNA: TGTGCCAGCAGCACGACTAGCGGGGCAGATACGCAGTATTTT

V gene: TRBV18
clone size: once
D gene: TRBD1
J gene: TRBJ2-6
CDR3 protein: CASAGQELSGANVLTF
CDR3 DNA: TGTGCCAGCGCCGGACAGGAACTTTCTGGGGCCAACGTCCTGACTTTC

V gene: TRBV18
clone size: -
D gene: -
J gene: TRBJ2-7
CDR3 protein: CASSPTGFYYEQYF
CDR3 DNA: TGTGCCAGCTCACCTACAGGGTTCTACTACGAGCAGTACTTC

V gene: TRBV6-2/TRBV6-3
clone size: -
D gene: TRBD2
J gene: TRBJ2-3
CDR3 protein: CASSPGTSLDTQYF
CDR3 DNA: TGTGCCAGCAGTCCCGGGACTAGCTTGGATACGCAGTATTTT

V gene: TRBV27
clone size: -
D gene: TRBD2
J gene: TRBJ2-3
CDR3 protein: CASSLAGVYTDTQYF
CDR3 DNA: TGTGCCAGCAGTCTAGCGGGAGTATACACAGATACGCAGTATTTT

V gene: TRBV6-1
clone size: -
D gene: TRBD1
J gene: TRBJ1-6
CDR3 protein: CASSGASGTAYRGSPLHF
CDR3 DNA: TGTGCCAGCAGTGGGGCATCCGGGACAGCCTACCGTGGATCACCCCTCCACTTT

V gene: TRBV4-1
clone size: -
D gene: TRBD2
J gene: TRBJ2-7
CDR3 protein: CASSQSPTSGYEQYF
CDR3 DNA: TGCGCCAGCAGCCAATCCCCGACTAGCGGCTACGAGCAGTACTTC

V gene: TRBV6-6
clone size: -
D gene: -
J gene: TRBJ2-7
CDR3 protein: CASSQGGLDEQYF
CDR3 DNA: TGTGCCAGCAGCCAAGGAGGGTTAGACGAGCAGTACTTC

V gene: TRBV11-2
clone size: -
D gene: TRBD1
J gene: TRBJ2-2
CDR3 protein: CASSQDRVDGELFF
CDR3 DNA: TGTGCCAGCAGCCAAGACAGGGTTGACGGGGAGCTGTTTTTT

V gene: TRBV28
clone size: once
D gene: TRBD2
J gene: TRBJ2-7
CDR3 protein: CASSFGLAGVRNEQYF
CDR3 DNA: TGTGCCAGCAGTTTCGGGCTAGCGGGAGTTAGGAACGAGCAGTACTTC

V gene: TRBV5-3
clone size: -
D gene: -
J gene: TRBJ1-5
CDR3 protein: CARSWTPSNQPQHF
CDR3 DNA: TGTGCCAGAAGCTGGACTCCCTCAAATCAGCCCCAGCATTTT

V gene: TRBV7-8
clone size: medium-sized
D gene: TRBD1
J gene: TRBJ1-2
CDR3 protein: CASSSGTVGYTF
CDR3 DNA: TGTGCCAGCAGCTCTGGGACAGTTGGCTACACCTTC

V gene: TRBV27
clone size: few
D gene: TRBD1
J gene: TRBJ2-1
CDR3 protein: CASSPRQGALSREFF
CDR3 DNA: TGTGCCAGCAGTCCTCGACAGGGGGCGCTTAGTAGAGAGTTCTTC